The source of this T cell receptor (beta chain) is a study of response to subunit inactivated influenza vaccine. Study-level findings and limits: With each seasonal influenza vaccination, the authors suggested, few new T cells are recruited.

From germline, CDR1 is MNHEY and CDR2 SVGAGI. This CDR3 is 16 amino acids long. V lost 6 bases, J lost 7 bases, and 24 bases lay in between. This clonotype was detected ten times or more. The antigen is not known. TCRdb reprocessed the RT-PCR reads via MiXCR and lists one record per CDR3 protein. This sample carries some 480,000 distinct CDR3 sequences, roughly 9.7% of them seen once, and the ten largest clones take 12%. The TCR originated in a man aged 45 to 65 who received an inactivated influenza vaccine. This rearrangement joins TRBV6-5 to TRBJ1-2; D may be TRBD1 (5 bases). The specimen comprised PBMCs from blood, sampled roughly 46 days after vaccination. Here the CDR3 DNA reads TGTGCCAGCAGGCCCCCTGAGGGGCGCGTTTCTCGTGGCTACACCTTC. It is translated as CASRPPEGRVSRGYTF.